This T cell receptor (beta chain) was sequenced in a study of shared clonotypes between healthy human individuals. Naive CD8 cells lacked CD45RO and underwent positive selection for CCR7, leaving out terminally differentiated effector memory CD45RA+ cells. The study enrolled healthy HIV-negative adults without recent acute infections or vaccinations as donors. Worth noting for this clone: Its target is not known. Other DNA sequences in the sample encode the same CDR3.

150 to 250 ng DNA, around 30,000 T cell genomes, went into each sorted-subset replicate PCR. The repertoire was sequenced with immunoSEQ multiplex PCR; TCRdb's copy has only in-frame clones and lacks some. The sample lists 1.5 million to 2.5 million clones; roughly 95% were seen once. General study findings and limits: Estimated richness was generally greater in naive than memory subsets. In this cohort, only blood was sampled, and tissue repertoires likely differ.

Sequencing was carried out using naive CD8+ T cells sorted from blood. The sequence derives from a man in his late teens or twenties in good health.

Here the CDR3 reads CASSVEGNEKLFF. The CDR3 nucleotides are TGTGCCAGCAGCGTAGAGGGGAATGAAAAACTGTTTTTT. The V gene is TRBV9, the J gene TRBJ1-4; D is perhaps TRBD1 (5 bases). Germline CDR1 is SGDLS and CDR2 is YYNGEE. The V gene lost 0 bases and the J gene lost 5 bases, with 5 bases spanning the gap. The CDR3 has 13 residues.